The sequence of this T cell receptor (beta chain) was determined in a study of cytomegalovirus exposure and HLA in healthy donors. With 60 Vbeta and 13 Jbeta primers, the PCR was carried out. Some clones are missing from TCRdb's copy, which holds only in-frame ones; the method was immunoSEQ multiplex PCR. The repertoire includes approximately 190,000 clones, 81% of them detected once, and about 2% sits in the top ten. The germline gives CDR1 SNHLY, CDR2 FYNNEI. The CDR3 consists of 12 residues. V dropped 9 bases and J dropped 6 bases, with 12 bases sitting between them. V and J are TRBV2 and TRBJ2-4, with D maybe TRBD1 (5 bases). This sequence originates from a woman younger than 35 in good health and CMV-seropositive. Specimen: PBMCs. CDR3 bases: TGTGCCAGGCAGGGTTGGGGAAACATTCAGTACTTC. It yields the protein CARQGWGNIQYF.